The present T cell receptor beta chain was sequenced within a study of blood T cell repertoires in COVID-19. Across the whole study: The United States, Italy and Spain were the sources of the acute and convalescent COVID-19 samples. Sources were T cells, B-cell-depleted T cells, or PBMCs; the material itself was cDNA or gDNA.

Original processing notes: Nucleated cell number was recorded as an estimate derived from reference gene primer amplification. Repertoires were generated with immunoSEQ multiplex PCR, while TCRdb's copy carries only in-frame clones and drops some. V and J calls and clone size are copied from that table; D and trimming were computed from the DNA. The sample shows 130,000 to 150,000 clones, approximately 80% of them seen only once. The junction had 8 bases not matched to a gene; V was cut back by 8 bases and J by 4 bases. Germline assignment: CDR1 SGHRS and CDR2 YFSETQ. The CDR3 covers 16 residues. The chain employs TRBV5-1 and TRBJ1-6; 11 positions agree with TRBD1. The sequenced material came from peripheral blood. This receptor was obtained from a man aged 55 to 70 with active or convalescent COVID-19. This CDR3 is CASTWGQGVYNSPLHF. As DNA, the CDR3 is TGCGCCAGTACGTGGGGACAGGGGGTTTATAATTCACCCCTCCACTTT.